These 25 T cell receptor beta chains share one sample of origin, sequenced in a study of T and B cells in COVID-19 patients. BIOMED2 TRB-A/B primer pools were used in multiplex TRB PCR. TCRdb passed the multiplex PCR reads through MiXCR, listing each CDR3 protein once. The sample lists 3,500 or so distinct CDR3 sequences; approximately 30% were seen once. From blood, about 220-500 ng of genomic DNA served as TRB template. The sequencing sample was made of blood. The receptors shown here come from a human donor with active COVID-19. The donor label of this sample is uncertain.

This clonotype ranks as medium-sized. The J gene is TRBJ1-5, the V gene TRBV19, with no clear D. This CDR3 has 15 residues. CDR1 and CDR2 (germline): LNHDA, SQIVND (reference sequence). Trimming took 3 bases from V and 4 from J, leaving 13 bases between them. CDR3 coding DNA: TGTGCCAGTAGTATTAAGGGTTCTGCAAATCAGCCCCAGCATTTT. This codes for CASSIKGSANQPQHF.

This clonotype was observed a few times. The V call is TRBV6-1, the J call TRBJ2-5, with D unresolved. Trimming took off 2 bases at V and 1 base at J, with 8 bases between the two ends. In germline, CDR1 is MNHNS, CDR2 SASEGT. CDR3 length equals 14 residues. CDR3 DNA: TGTGCCAGCAGTGAATTTGGAGCCCAAGAGACCCAGTACTTC. The encoded protein is CASSEFGAQETQYF.

This clonotype is medium-sized by share. The J gene is TRBJ2-1, the V gene TRBV19; TRBD2 aligns across 9 bases. CDR3 size: 14 residues. The junction had 7 bases not matched to a gene; V was cut back by 5 bases and J by 8 bases. Germline CDR1 reads LNHDA; CDR2 reads SQIVND (reference sequence). The CDR3 nucleotides read TGTGCCAGTAGTTGGACTAGCGCCGGTCATGAGCAGTTCTTC. Encoded protein: CASSWTSAGHEQFF.

This clonotype came up a few times. The CDR3 DNA reads TGTGCCAGCAGCTTACGAGGGGGGGCCGATGAGACCCAGTACTTC. Amino acid sequence: CASSLRGGADETQYF. The V and J genes are TRBV5-6 and TRBJ2-5, with a weak D call TRBD2 (7 bases). The length of the CDR3 is 15 residues. In germline, CDR1 is SGHDT, CDR2 YYEEEE. The germline V and J ends were trimmed by 2 bases and 5 bases, with 16 bases remaining between them. Full variable domain (missing parts from reference TRBV5-6 and TRBJ2-5): DAGVTQSPTHLIKTRGQQVTLRCSPKSGHDTVSWYQQALGQGPQFIFQYYEEEERQRGNFPDRFSGHQFPNYSSELNVNALLLGDSALYLCASSLRGGADETQYFGPGTRLLVL.

By share, this clonotype counts as medium-sized (0.01 to 0.1%). The V call is TRBV29-1, the J call TRBJ2-3; TRBD2 aligns across 7 bases. Germline loops: CDR1 SQVTM, CDR2 ANQGSEA. CDR3 length: 18 amino acids. Trimming took 0 bases from V and 0 from J; bases not matched to a gene: 12. CDR3 nucleotide sequence: TGCAGCGTTGAAGATACGGTCTTGAGAGCGGGGAGCACAGATACGCAGTATTTT. Translating gives CSVEDTVLRAGSTDTQYF.

The chain links TRBV12-3 or TRBV12-4 to TRBJ2-7; 8 nucleotides line up with TRBD2. The CDR3 is 16 residues long. Trimming took 6 bases from V and 3 from J; bases not matched to a gene: 13. The CDR3 sequence: CASSPRPGLADYEQYF. The CDR3 DNA is TGTGCCAGCAGCCCTAGGCCTGGACTAGCAGACTACGAGCAGTACTTC.

The genes are TRBV11-2 and TRBJ2-3, with D tentatively TRBD1 or TRBD2 (5 bases each). The CDR3 is made up of 14 amino acids. Germline CDR1 and CDR2: SGHAT and FQNNGV. The V end lost 1 base, the J end lost 6 bases, and 11 bases lay between the germline ends. CDR3 sequence: CASSLVGTFDTQYF. As DNA, the CDR3 is TGTGCCAGCAGCTTAGTCGGGACCTTCGATACGCAGTATTTT.

This clonotype counts as medium-sized. The chain couples TRBV24-1 to TRBJ2-5, with D possibly being TRBD2 (6 bases). The CDR3 is made up of 15 amino acids. Germline V gene sequence: CDR1 KGHDR, CDR2 SFDVKD. Trimming pared 4 bases from V and 5 bases from J, leaving 16 bases between. DNA of the CDR3: TGTGCCACCAGTGAGTCACGGGGGAACGGTGAGACCCAGTACTTC. This translates into CATSESRGNGETQYF.

Relative to its sample, this clonotype is medium-sized. This chain connects TRBV15 to TRBJ2-1; D is uncertain. Trimming pared 0 bases from V and 3 bases from J, leaving 9 bases between. The CDR3 is made up of 15 amino acids. Germline CDR1 reads LNHNV; CDR2 reads YYDKDF (reference sequence). The CDR3 DNA is TGTGCCACCAGCAGAGATCAAGGGAACTACAATGAGCAGTTCTTC. It specifies CATSRDQGNYNEQFF.

The CDR3 protein is CASSEAQGIGTEAFF. The DNA for the CDR3 is TGTGCCAGCAGTGAGGCCCAAGGAATAGGCACTGAAGCTTTCTTT. The genes are TRBV6-1 and TRBJ1-1; no clear D gene. The CDR3 length is 15 residues. Trimming took off 3 bases at V and 4 bases at J, with 15 bases between the two ends. The germline V gene encodes CDR1 MNHNS and CDR2 SASEGT.

This clonotype is deemed medium-sized (0.01 to 0.1%). This chain connects TRBV29-1 to TRBJ2-1; D is unclear. CDR1 and CDR2 (germline): SQVTM, ANQGSEA. With 4 bases removed from V and 7 bases from J, the gap between germline ends came to 17 bases. The CDR3 runs 14 residues. CDR3 DNA sequence: TGCAGCGTTGCCCTCCTCTACAGAACTAATGAGCAGTTCTTC. Amino acids: CSVALLYRTNEQFF.

A single count supports this clonotype. V and J are TRBV9 and TRBJ1-4; D is undetermined. V gave up 0 bases and J gave up 11 bases, with 11 bases separating them. This CDR3 has 13 residues. The germline V gene encodes CDR1 SGDLS and CDR2 YYNGEE. CDR3 coding DNA: TGTGCCAGCAGCGTAGGCTGGGAAGGGAAACTGTTTTTT. This sequence encodes CASSVGWEGKLFF.

On this clonotype: A read error may account for a junction end that differs from germline. The chain carries TRBV6-1 and TRBJ2-1; 7 bases are a match to TRBD1. The CDR3 spans 15 residues. Germline V gene sequence: CDR1 MNHNS, CDR2 SASEGT. The chain's CDR3 is CASSEVTGSSNEQFF. The CDR3 DNA sequence: TGTGCCAGCAGTGAAGTGACAGGGTCCTCCAATGAGCAGTTCTTC.

The V and J genes are TRBV12-3 or TRBV12-4 and TRBJ1-3; TRBD1 matches 10 bases. The CDR3 is made up of 14 amino acids. J lost 4 bases, V lost 5 bases, and 2 bases had no gene match. Here the CDR3 reads CASSDRGRGNTIYF. CDR3 in DNA: TGTGCCAGCAGTGACAGGGGGCGCGGAAACACCATATATTTT.

DNA of the CDR3: TGCGCCAGCAGCCAGACACAGAGACCCAATCAGCCCCAGCATTTT. This gives the protein CASSQTQRPNQPQHF. This chain links TRBV4-1 with TRBJ1-5, with D hard to call. The length of the CDR3 is 15 residues. V shed 3 bases and J shed 3 bases, with 12 bases lying between them. Germline lookup yields CDR1 MGHRA and CDR2 YSYEKL.

This clonotype was counted only a few times. The V and J genes are TRBV19 and TRBJ2-4, with 9 bases matching TRBD1. The J segment lost 9 bases and the V segment lost 5 bases, leaving 8 bases of the junction unmatched. Looked up from germline, CDR1 is LNHDA and CDR2 is SQIVND (reference sequence). The CDR3 runs to 14 residues. CDR3 amino acids: CASSVTGGASIQYF. CDR3 DNA: TGTGCCAGTAGTGTCACAGGGGGCGCTTCCATTCAGTACTTC.

J is TRBJ1-2 and V is TRBV12-3 or TRBV12-4, with 7 bases lining up with TRBD1. V lost 3 bases, J lost 4 bases, and 5 bases stayed unmatched. This CDR3 comprises 14 residues. The chain's CDR3 is CASSLGGQTYGYTF. For the CDR3, the DNA is TGTGCCAGCAGTTTGGGGGGACAGACCTATGGCTACACCTTC.

In the case of this clonotype: The junction departs from the called germline gene at one end, perhaps through a read error. This chain links TRBV4-2 with TRBJ2-3; a weak D match, TRBD2 (5 bases). The CDR3 is made up of 18 amino acids. CDR1 LGHNA and CDR2 YNFKEQ come from the germline V gene. The CDR3 sequence: CASSQEKDFEGHTDTQYF. The CDR3 DNA reads TGCGCCAGCAGCCAAGAGAAGGACTTTGAGGGTCACACAGATACGCAGTATTTT.

This clonotype was observed a handful of times. V gene TRBV6-5 combines with J gene TRBJ1-6; the match to TRBD1 covers 7 bases. With V trimmed by 5 bases and J by 13 bases, 5 bases remained unmatched. This CDR3 comprises 12 residues. Germline lookup yields CDR1 MNHEY and CDR2 SVGAGI. The CDR3 DNA follows: TGTGCCAGCAGTGCCTACAGGGGTCCCCTCCACTTT. Protein: CASSAYRGPLHF.

Sample share makes this clonotype medium-sized. The chain recombines TRBV19 with TRBJ1-3; D unclear. Germline V gene sequence: CDR1 LNHDA, CDR2 SQIVND (reference sequence). Trimming stripped 4 bases from V and 0 bases from J, with 7 bases between. The CDR3 covers 14 residues. The CDR3 DNA is TGTGCCAGTAGTACTGCCTTCTCTGGAAACACCATATATTTT. It encodes CASSTAFSGNTIYF.

This clonotype is categorized as medium-sized. The chain recombines TRBV19 with TRBJ1-5; 9 bases agree with TRBD1. Germline V gives CDR1 LNHDA, CDR2 SQIVND (reference sequence). The CDR3 is made up of 14 amino acids. The J segment lost 6 bases and the V segment lost 3 bases, leaving 3 bases of the junction unmatched. The CDR3 reads CASSMGTGFQPQHF. The CDR3 DNA is TGTGCCAGTAGTATGGGGACAGGGTTTCAGCCCCAGCATTTT.

The rearrangement links TRBV24-1 to TRBJ2-3; 12 bases map to TRBD2. The CDR3 runs to 16 residues. CDR1 and CDR2 (germline): KGHDR, SFDVKD. The ends lost 3 bases at V and 4 bases at J; junction bases unmatched: 4. For the CDR3, the DNA is TGTGCCACCAGTGATGCTAGCGGGGGGGCATCAGATACGCAGTATTTT. Residues: CATSDASGGASDTQYF.

V and J are TRBV20-1 and TRBJ1-4, with 8 bases matching TRBD1. CDR3 size: 12 residues. CDR1 DFQATT and CDR2 SNEGSKA come from the germline V gene (reference sequence). V lost 5 bases and J lost 8; bases outside the gene matches: 4. CDR3 bases: TGCAGTGCTTCTAGACAGGGGGAAAAACTGTTTTTT. Its translation: CSASRQGEKLFF.

The chain couples TRBV6-6 to TRBJ2-5; TRBD2 agrees at 8 bases. CDR3 length equals 15 residues. The germline V gene encodes CDR1 MNHNY and CDR2 SVGAGI (reference sequence). Trimming cost V 6 bases and J 2 bases; bases outside gene matches: 8. The CDR3 DNA reads TGTGCCAGCAGACTATTAGCGGGATCGCAAGAGACCCAGTACTTC. Translating gives CASRLLAGSQETQYF.

In this sample, this clonotype turned up a few times. An end of the junction does not agree with germline; a read error may underlie this. This chain connects TRBV5-4 to TRBJ1-1, with 8 nucleotides matching TRBD1. Germline loops: CDR1 SGHNT, CDR2 YYREEE (reference sequence). The CDR3 loop spans 14 amino acids. The CDR3 is CASSAGQVNSEAFF. Written as DNA, the CDR3 is TGTGCCAGCAGCGCGGGACAGGTGAACTCTGAAGCTTTCTTT.